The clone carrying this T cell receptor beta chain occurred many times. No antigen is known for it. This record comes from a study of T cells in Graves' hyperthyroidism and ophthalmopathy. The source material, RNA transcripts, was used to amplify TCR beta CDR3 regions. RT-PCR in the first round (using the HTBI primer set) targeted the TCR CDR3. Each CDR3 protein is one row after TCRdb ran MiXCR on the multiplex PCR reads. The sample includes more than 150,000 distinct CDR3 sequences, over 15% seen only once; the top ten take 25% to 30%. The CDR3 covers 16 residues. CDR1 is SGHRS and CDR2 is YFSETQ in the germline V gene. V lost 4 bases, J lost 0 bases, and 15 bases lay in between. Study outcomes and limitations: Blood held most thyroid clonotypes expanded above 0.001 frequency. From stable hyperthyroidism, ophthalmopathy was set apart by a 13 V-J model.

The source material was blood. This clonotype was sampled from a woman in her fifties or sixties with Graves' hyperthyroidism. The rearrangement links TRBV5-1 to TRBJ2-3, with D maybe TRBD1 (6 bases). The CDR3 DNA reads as TGCGCCAGCAGCACCGGGACATCTCCTAGCACAGATACGCAGTATTTT. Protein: CASSTGTSPSTDTQYF.